The 3 T cell receptor beta chains reported below all come from one sample, sequenced in a study of cytomegalovirus exposure and HLA in healthy donors. The assay was immunoSEQ multiplex PCR, and TCRdb's table has in-frame clones only and misses some. The sample shows about 150,000 clones, approximately 86% of them seen only once. Source material: PBMCs. These receptors were obtained from a man aged 18 to 29 in good health and CMV-seropositive.

J is TRBJ2-1 and V is TRBV7-9; 10 positions match TRBD2. J lost 4 bases, V lost 5 bases, and 11 bases had no gene match. Germline values: CDR1 SEHNR, CDR2 FQNEAQ (reference sequence). The CDR3 covers 17 residues. The CDR3 reads CASSQKPSGRRYNEQFF. The CDR3 DNA sequence: TGTGCCAGCAGCCAAAAACCTAGCGGGAGACGATACAATGAGCAGTTCTTC.

V gene TRBV30 combines with J gene TRBJ2-4, with 10 bases identical to TRBD2. The CDR3 is made up of 15 amino acids. Germline CDR1 GTSNPN, CDR2 SVGIG (reference sequence). V dropped 8 bases and J dropped 7; count of bases not matched to a gene: 14. The CDR3 region is CAAESGRAVRNIQYF. For the CDR3, the DNA is TGTGCCGCAGAAAGCGGGAGGGCGGTGAGGAACATTCAGTACTTC. Filled out from reference TRBV30 and TRBJ2-4, the complete variable domain reads SQTIHQWPATLVQPVGSPLSLECTVEGTSNPNLYWYRQAAGRGLQLLFYSVGIGQISSEVPQNLSASRPQDRQFILSSKKLLLSDSGFYLCAAESGRAVRNIQYFGAGTRLSVL.

The chain employs TRBV11-2 and TRBJ2-7; D remains unclear. The CDR3 length is 11 residues. In germline, CDR1 is SGHAT, CDR2 FQNNGV. Trimming removed 10 bases from V and 6 bases from J, with 13 bases in between. The CDR3 spells CATMSVREQYF. CDR3 nucleotide sequence: TGTGCCACCATGTCGGTCCGCGAGCAGTACTTC.